This TCR beta chain was sequenced in a study of blood T cell dynamics during melanoma immunotherapy. Study overall: First-line therapy was either pembrolizumab or nivolumab with ipilimumab for metastatic melanoma.

Repertoires were generated with immunoSEQ multiplex PCR, while TCRdb's copy carries only in-frame clones and drops some. The sample shows about 11,000 clones, 70% to 90% of them seen only once. This CDR3 has 15 amino acids. V lost 5 bases to trimming and J lost 7 bases; unmatched junction nucleotides: 10. CDR1 SGHTA and CDR2 FQGTGA come from the germline V gene. Time point described: pre-treatment baseline. Sampling occurred pretreatment (T0) and at week 3 (W3), after cycle one of checkpoint blockade. Response was assessed by RECIST 1.1 at 12 weeks, except a couple of rapid progressors. Patients had no prior systemic cancer treatment, immunosuppressants or other active cancers.

This TCR was sampled from a human donor with melanoma. The sample consisted of blood, taken from a patient treated with checkpoint blockade. The chain links TRBV7-3 to TRBJ2-1; 8 bases match TRBD2. The CDR3 here is CASSRKAGGLNEQFF. Written as DNA, the CDR3 is TGTGCCAGCAGCCGCAAGGCGGGAGGTCTAAATGAGCAGTTCTTC.